This T cell receptor beta chain was observed in a study of blood T cell repertoires in COVID-19. Background on the study: Specimens from acute and convalescent COVID-19 originated in the United States, Italy and Spain. PBMCs, B-cell-depleted T cells, or T cells were the source of the cDNA or gDNA that made up the material.

The CDR3 loop spans 14 amino acids. Trimming took 1 base from V and 7 from J; bases not matched to a gene: 4. Germline assignment: CDR1 LGHNA and CDR2 YNFKEQ. Per the original methods: Reference gene primers were amplified, and this amplification served to estimate nucleated cell counts. Profiling relied on immunoSEQ multiplex PCR, and the TCRdb table lists in-frame clones only, not all of them. V and J calls and clone size are copied from that table; D and trimming were computed from the DNA. The sample has just under 80,000 clones, 80% to 85% seen once. This receptor was obtained from a woman between 65 and 79 years old with acute or convalescent COVID-19. This chain links TRBV4-2 with TRBJ2-1; TRBD2 matches at 7 bases. Sample: peripheral blood. The DNA of the CDR3 is TGTGCCAGCAGCCAAGTGGGAGGGAGTAATGAGCAGTTCTTC. This codes for CASSQVGGSNEQFF.